The TCR beta chain under discussion was sequenced for a study of T-cell memory formation after mild COVID-19. As for the study in general: Clusters were largely donor specific.

Constant-segment primers and 5'RACE yielded cDNA libraries for TCR alpha and TCR beta, each carrying sample barcodes and UMIs. TCRdb reprocessed the 5' RACE reads with MiXCR, giving one entry per CDR3 protein. The sample holds around 310,000 distinct CDR3 sequences, 20% to 25% seen once. Trimming stripped 2 bases from V and 5 bases from J, with 12 bases between. CDR1 is MDHEN, CDR2 SYDVKM, per germline. The CDR3 sequence is 14 residues long. As concerns this clonotype: The antigen is not known.

General study points: Clones contracting over day 15 to 85 were CD4/CD8 balanced, with later expanders leaning CD4+. Researchers report contracting CD4+ clones mostly in CM and EM, with CD8+ clones in EMRA.

This receptor was obtained from a man aged 18 to 30 who had mild COVID-19 (a few samples of this study predate the infection). Cell type and time point are not known. Source material: PBMCs or a T cell subset sorted from them (not recorded which). This sequence joins TRBV28 and TRBJ2-5, with D possibly being TRBD1 (6 bases). The DNA of the CDR3 is TGTGCCAGCAGTTTAACCAGGGGACGGGAGACCCAGTACTTC. Its protein product is CASSLTRGRETQYF.